A single sample is the source of the 32 T cell receptor beta chains below, sequenced in a study of T cells in Graves' hyperthyroidism and ophthalmopathy. Amplified TCR beta CDR3 regions came from RNA transcripts. In the first-round RT-PCR of the TCR CDR3, the HTBI primer set was used. TCRdb independently ran MiXCR on the multiplex PCR reads; one entry per CDR3 protein. The table lists roughly 350,000 distinct CDR3 sequences, approximately 15% of them singletons. The sequenced sample consisted of blood. These receptors all come from a woman in her 30s with Graves' hyperthyroidism.

This clonotype was seen ten or more times. This chain joins TRBV7-2 and TRBJ1-6, with D perhaps matching TRBD1 (5 bases). Trimming left V 7 bases short and J 10 bases short, with 20 bases between. CDR3 length: 15 residues. The germline V gene encodes CDR1 SGHTA and CDR2 FQGNSA. CDR3 amino acids: CASKWGPEGSSPLHF. The CDR3 nucleotides are TGTGCCAGCAAGTGGGGCCCTGAGGGGAGCTCACCCCTCCACTTT.

This clonotype came up many times. J is TRBJ1-2 and V is TRBV2; maybe TRBD1 (5 bases). The ends were cut back, 11 bases at V and 4 bases at J, with 14 bases in the middle. The V gene's germline CDR1 is SNHLY and CDR2 FYNNEI. This CDR3 contains 12 residues. CDR3 in amino acids: CAPIGAGYGYTF. The CDR3 bases are TGTGCCCCGATAGGGGCGGGCTATGGCTACACCTTC. Using reference TRBV2 and TRBJ1-2 for the parts outside the CDR3, the full variable domain is EPEVTQTPSHQVTQMGQEVILRCVPISNHLYFYWYRQILGQKVEFLVSFYNNEISEKSEIFDDQFSVERPDGSNFTLKIRSTKLEDSAMYFCAPIGAGYGYTFGSGTRLTVV.

This clonotype was counted between two and nine times. This chain links TRBV20-1 with TRBJ2-1; D remains ambiguous. The CDR3 sequence is 13 residues long. Trimming shortened V by 3 bases and J by 4 bases, and 10 bases separated the two germline ends. Germline lookup yields CDR1 DFQATT and CDR2 SNEGSKA (reference sequence). In nucleotides, the CDR3 is TGCAGTGCTAGCCCCGCGGTTTACAATGAGCAGTTCTTC. It yields the protein CSASPAVYNEQFF.

This clonotype occurred many times. The gene calls are TRBV5-1 and TRBJ1-4, with 8 bases identical to TRBD1. Germline V CDR1 and CDR2: SGHRS, YFSETQ. Germline trimming cut 2 bases from V and 8 bases from J; bases unmatched to any gene: 8. The CDR3 covers 15 residues. CDR3 DNA: TGCGCCAGCAGCTTAGTATCGACAGGGGACGAAAAACTGTTTTTT. Translated: CASSLVSTGDEKLFF.

This clonotype was counted ten times or more. The chain joins TRBV6-2 or TRBV6-3 to TRBJ1-5, with 9 bases identical to TRBD1. This CDR3 has 15 residues. Germline V gene data show CDR1 as MNHEY and CDR2 as SVGEGT. The ends lost 2 bases at V and 1 base at J; junction bases unmatched: 0. The CDR3: CASSYTGGSNQPQHF. In DNA, the CDR3 is TGTGCCAGCAGTTACACAGGGGGCAGCAATCAGCCCCAGCATTTT.

V gene TRBV12-3 or TRBV12-4 combines with J gene TRBJ2-7, with TRBD2 matching 8 bases. CDR3 length equals 15 residues. The ends lost 0 bases at V and 5 bases at J; junction bases unmatched: 6. The CDR3 coding sequence is TGTGCCAGCAGTTTAGCTAGCGGGGCCGTTAACGAGCAGTACTTC. This encodes CASSLASGAVNEQYF.

Of note for this clonotype: A single base separates this from a much larger clone, so it may be a read error. This chain joins TRBV12-3 or TRBV12-4 and TRBJ2-1; 11 positions match TRBD1. With 6 bases clipped from V and 8 bases from J, the junction kept 18 bases outside the gene matches. The CDR3 spans 18 residues. This CDR3 is CASSSNFLGTGGADEQFF. The CDR3 DNA reads TGTGCCAGCAGCTCGAATTTTTTGGGGACAGGGGGGGCGGATGAGCAGTTCTTC.

This clonotype was found many times. V gene TRBV28 combines with J gene TRBJ2-3; 9 bases map to TRBD1. J lost 2 bases, V lost 2 bases, and 5 bases had no gene match. The CDR3 totals 16 residues. CDR1 MDHEN and CDR2 SYDVKM come from the germline V gene. The CDR3 is CASSLGTGRVTDTQYF. CDR3 nucleotide sequence: TGTGCCAGCAGTTTAGGGACAGGGAGGGTCACAGATACGCAGTATTTT.

This clonotype was recorded many times. The chain joins TRBV19 to TRBJ1-1; D unresolved. V dropped 3 bases and J dropped 1 base, with 6 bases sitting between them. Germline values: CDR1 LNHDA, CDR2 SQIVND (reference sequence). The CDR3 sequence is 13 residues long. The CDR3 protein is CASSMHQNTEAFF. The CDR3 nucleotides are TGTGCCAGTAGTATGCACCAGAACACTGAAGCTTTCTTT.

This clonotype has just a few counts. This chain connects TRBV10-3 to TRBJ2-2; 7 bases match TRBD1. V shed 10 bases, J shed 4 bases, and the junction held 15 bases outside the gene matches. This CDR3 has 16 amino acids. In germline, CDR1 is ENHRY, CDR2 SYGVKD. The DNA for the CDR3 is TGTGCCACCCTGATCGGGGACAGCTCGTTCACCGGGGAGCTGTTTTTT. Translating it yields CATLIGDSSFTGELFF.

This chain links TRBV19 with TRBJ2-7; D might be TRBD1 or TRBD2, each matching 6 bases. Trimming left V 8 bases short and J 2 bases short, with 28 bases between. CDR1 LNHDA and CDR2 SQIVND come from the germline V gene (reference sequence). The CDR3 runs 18 residues. The CDR3 sequence: CASSRQASSRGGTYEQYF. The CDR3 nucleotides read TGTGCCAGTTCTCGGCAAGCGTCGAGCAGGGGAGGAACCTACGAGCAGTACTTC.

The sample holds many counts of this clonotype. The chain uses TRBV10-3 and TRBJ1-2; no reliable D call. V shed 3 bases and J shed 5 bases, with 13 bases lying between them. The CDR3 sequence is 14 residues long. Germline lookup yields CDR1 ENHRY and CDR2 SYGVKD. The CDR3 protein is CAISDDRARYGYTF. The CDR3 coding sequence is TGTGCCATCAGTGACGACCGGGCCCGATATGGCTACACCTTC.

This clonotype was observed at least ten times. This chain uses TRBV7-2 with TRBJ1-1; no reliable D call. The CDR3 totals 11 residues. The V and J ends lost 5 bases and 3 bases respectively, with 4 bases between them. The V gene's germline CDR1 is SGHTA and CDR2 FQGNSA. CDR3 loop: CASSPHTEAFF. DNA of the CDR3: TGTGCCAGCAGCCCACACACTGAAGCTTTCTTT. Variable domain in full (rest from reference TRBV7-2 and TRBJ1-1): GAGVSQSPSNKVTEKGKDVELRCDPISGHTALYWYRQSLGQGLEFLIYFQGNSAPDKSGLPSDRFSAERTGGSVSTLTIQRTQQEDSAVYLCASSPHTEAFFGQGTRLTVV.

The chain has TRBV20-1 and TRBJ2-2, with D perhaps TRBD2 (5 bases). The CDR3 has 15 amino acids. The V and J ends lost 6 bases and 6 bases respectively, with 20 bases between them. The germline V gene encodes CDR1 DFQATT and CDR2 SNEGSKA (reference sequence). CDR3 in amino acids: CSAMGERVRAGELFF. As DNA, the CDR3 is TGCAGTGCGATGGGTGAGAGGGTTCGGGCCGGGGAGCTGTTTTTT.

The rearrangement uses TRBV6-1 and TRBJ1-2, with TRBD1 matching 7 bases. Germline assignment: CDR1 MNHNS and CDR2 SASEGT. The trim removed 2 bases at V and 4 bases at J, leaving 4 bases unmatched. CDR3 length equals 14 residues. Here the CDR3 reads CASSEMTGLYGYTF. The CDR3 DNA reads as TGTGCCAGCAGTGAAATGACAGGGCTCTATGGCTACACCTTC.

Details on this clonotype: It may be a read error: a sequence one base away is much more abundant. The chain carries TRBV27 and TRBJ2-7, with no clear D. Germline V gene sequence: CDR1 MNHEY, CDR2 SMNVEV (reference sequence). This CDR3 region has 13 residues. CDR3 sequence (DNA): TGTGCCACACACAGTTTAAGCTCCTACGGGCAGTACTTC. Amino acid sequence: CATHSLSSYGQYF.

About this clonotype: A read error may be the cause here, since a much bigger clone is one base away. The V and J genes are TRBV27 and TRBJ2-1; possible D gene TRBD2, 5 bases. V was pared by 7 bases and J by 0 bases, with 10 bases between. CDR1 and CDR2 from the germline V gene are MNHEY and SMNVEV (reference sequence). The length of the CDR3 is 14 residues. The CDR3 nucleotides read TGTGCCAGCACCCAGCGGAGCTCCTACAATGAGCAGTTCTTC. It is translated as CASTQRSSYNEQFF.

This clonotype was detected ten times or more. J is TRBJ2-7 and V is TRBV18; possibly TRBD1 or TRBD2 for D (5 bases each). The CDR3 covers 13 residues. Trimming removed 3 bases from V and 5 bases from J, with 11 bases in between. CDR1 and CDR2 (germline): KGHSH, LQKENI. The CDR3 reads CASSPGRANEQYF. CDR3 DNA sequence: TGTGCCAGCTCACCGGGGCGGGCGAACGAGCAGTACTTC.

This clonotype was seen repeatedly, ten times or more. The chain has TRBV6-1 and TRBJ2-3; D is perhaps TRBD2 (5 bases). Germline values: CDR1 MNHNS, CDR2 SASEGT. The CDR3 has 13 residues. Trimming left V 4 bases short and J 8 bases short, with 13 bases between. CDR3 sequence: CASSAARAVTQYF. The CDR3 coding sequence is TGTGCCAGCAGTGCTGCGAGGGCCGTTACGCAGTATTTT.

This clonotype has ten or more counts. This sequence joins TRBV11-1 and TRBJ1-1; unclear D gene. The CDR3 runs 15 residues. Germline assignment: CDR1 SGHAT and CDR2 FQDESV (reference sequence). The ends were cut back, 2 bases at V and 0 bases at J, with 10 bases in the middle. As DNA, the CDR3 is TGTGCCAGCAGCTTAACTTCGGGTATGAACACTGAAGCTTTCTTT. Translation gives CASSLTSGMNTEAFF.

This clonotype was seen many times. V usage is TRBV11-2 and J usage is TRBJ2-7; TRBD2 is a possible D gene (5 bases). The germline CDR1 and CDR2 sequences are SGHAT and FQNNGV. The V and J ends lost 0 bases and 6 bases respectively, with 9 bases between them. The CDR3 is 13 amino acids. CDR3 in DNA: TGTGCCAGCAGCTTAGAGGCTAGCAGCGAGCAGTACTTC. The encoded protein is CASSLEASSEQYF.

Details on this clonotype: A much larger clonotype is one base distant, so this may be a read error. The rearrangement links TRBV7-2 to TRBJ2-2; D perhaps matches TRBD2 (5 bases). This CDR3 has 12 residues. CDR1 and CDR2 from the germline V gene are SGHTA and FQGNSA. The CDR3 bases are TGTGTCAGCAGCTTACTAGACATTCGGCTGTTTTTT. This encodes CVSSLLDIRLFF.

In its sample, this clonotype was seen many times. This CDR3 reads CASSFGVNSPLHF. In DNA, the CDR3 is TGTGCCAGCAGTTTTGGGGTTAATTCACCCCTCCACTTT. The chain employs TRBV12-3 or TRBV12-4 and TRBJ1-6; unclear D gene. The CDR3 is 13 amino acids. Trimming removed 3 bases at V and 6 bases at J, with 6 bases between.

This rearrangement joins TRBV4-2 to TRBJ2-3; D perhaps matches TRBD2 (6 bases). The V and J ends lost 8 bases and 4 bases respectively, with 13 bases between them. The CDR3 is 13 amino acids. Germline CDR1 reads LGHNA; CDR2 reads YNFKEQ. The CDR3 coding sequence is TGTGCCAGCGGGGATCTAGCGTCAGATACGCAGTATTTT. Protein product: CASGDLASDTQYF.

This clonotype was observed many times. This rearrangement joins TRBV6-1 to TRBJ2-2; perhaps D is TRBD1 or TRBD2 (5 bases each). Germline V gene sequence: CDR1 MNHNS, CDR2 SASEGT. The CDR3 runs 13 residues. The ends were cut back, 7 bases at V and 6 bases at J, with 12 bases in the middle. The CDR3 is CASNEVGAGELFF. Written as DNA, the CDR3 is TGTGCCAGCAACGAAGTGGGGGCCGGGGAGCTGTTTTTT.

This clonotype occurred many times. The rearrangement uses TRBV20-1 and TRBJ2-7; tentative D call: TRBD2 (6 bases). Trimming stripped 4 bases from V and 3 bases from J, with 10 bases between. The CDR3 runs to 12 residues. Looked up from germline, CDR1 is DFQATT and CDR2 is SNEGSKA (reference sequence). The CDR3 DNA sequence: TGCAGTGCTACTCGGGGGATCTACGAGCAGTACTTC. Amino acid sequence: CSATRGIYEQYF.

This clonotype was seen many times. CDR3 in amino acids: CAISDGQSRGYGYTF. The CDR3 DNA sequence: TGTGCCATCAGTGATGGGCAGTCCCGCGGCTATGGCTACACCTTC. V and J are TRBV10-3 and TRBJ1-2; unclear D gene. This CDR3 has 15 amino acids. CDR1 and CDR2 from the germline V gene are ENHRY and SYGVKD. V shed 3 bases and J shed 4 bases, with 15 bases lying between them.

There are a few counts of this clonotype. A single base separates this from a much larger clone, so it may be a read error. The chain carries TRBV20-1 and TRBJ2-3; 11 nucleotides line up with TRBD2. Germline CDR1 is DFQATT and CDR2 is SNEGSKA (reference sequence). The CDR3 is 15 residues long. The trim removed 3 bases at V and 1 base at J, leaving 3 bases unmatched. CDR3 DNA: TGCAGTGCTAGTACGGGACTAGCGGGCACAGATACGCAGTATTTT. It yields the protein CSASTGLAGTDTQYF.

This clonotype has just a few counts. The rearrangement links TRBV6-1 to TRBJ1-4; 8 bases fit TRBD1. Germline CDR1 reads MNHNS; CDR2 reads SASEGT. The V and J ends lost 7 bases and 7 bases, in that order; junction bases with no gene match: 8. CDR3 size: 14 residues. DNA of the CDR3: TGTGCCAGCATTGAGCAGGGGGCTGGTGAAAAACTGTTTTTT. This translates into CASIEQGAGEKLFF.

This clonotype was counted a single time. A much larger clone is a single base away; this may be a read error. The chain employs TRBV6-1 and TRBJ1-1; no reliable D call. The CDR3 runs 11 residues. Germline V gene sequence: CDR1 MNHNS, CDR2 SASEGT. The CDR3 region has the DNA TGTGTCACCAGGACTAACACTGAAGCTTTCTTT. This sequence encodes CVTRTNTEAFF.

The chain joins TRBV4-1 to TRBJ1-1; weak D call: TRBD1 (5 bases). V was clipped by 1 base and J by 6 bases, with 9 bases between them. The germline V gene has CDR1 MGHRA and CDR2 YSYEKL. The CDR3 loop spans 13 amino acids. The CDR3 loop reads CASSQVGESEAFF. The CDR3, as DNA: TGCGCCAGCAGCCAAGTGGGGGAATCTGAAGCTTTCTTT.

This clonotype was counted at least ten times. The CDR3 sequence: CASSFPGTFLDEQYF. The CDR3 DNA follows: TGTGCCAGCAGTTTCCCTGGGACTTTCCTCGACGAGCAGTACTTC. The rearrangement joins TRBV28 to TRBJ2-7, with a possible D match to TRBD2 (6 bases). Per the germline V gene, CDR1 is MDHEN and CDR2 is SYDVKM. The germline V and J ends were trimmed by 3 bases and 5 bases, with 17 bases remaining between them. The CDR3 has 15 amino acids.